This T cell receptor (beta chain) was captured by sequencing in a study of response to subunit inactivated influenza vaccine. Germline CDR1 reads MNHEY; CDR2 reads SMNVEV (reference sequence). Trimming cost V 0 bases and J 9 bases, with 13 bases left between them. The CDR3 contains 14 residues. One entry per CDR3 protein results from TCRdb running MiXCR on the RT-PCR reads. The data contain 550,000 to 650,000 distinct CDR3 sequences, over 9.5% of them seen just once; the ten biggest clones take up approximately 10%. There are a few counts of this clonotype. The sequencing used PBMCs from blood, collected on the day of vaccination. The chain has TRBV27 and TRBJ2-3; D not certain. The origin of this receptor is a man aged 45 to 65 who received an inactivated influenza vaccine. The CDR3 here is CASSLSRSYSTQYF. The CDR3 bases are TGTGCCAGCAGTTTATCGCGTTCGTACTCGACGCAGTATTTT.